Below are 30 T cell receptor beta chains sequenced from a single sample in a study of blood T cell repertoires in COVID-19. Generated by immunoSEQ multiplex PCR, the TCRdb table keeps only in-frame clones and is missing some. The data contain tens of thousands of clones, about 87% of them seen just once; the ten biggest clones take up 5.8%. Sequences were obtained from peripheral blood. The receptors originated from a man in his forties or fifties with active COVID-19.

For the CDR3, the DNA is TGCAGCGTTGGCGCGTCGACTAGCGGGAGAGGTGAGCAGTTCTTC. Its protein product is CSVGASTSGRGEQFF. This chain uses TRBV29-1 with TRBJ2-1; 12 nucleotides line up with TRBD2. The length of the CDR3 is 15 residues. The junction had 10 bases not matched to a gene; V was cut back by 4 bases and J by 9 bases. Germline CDR1 and CDR2: SQVTM and ANQGSEA.

The genes are TRBV2 and TRBJ1-6, with D possibly matching TRBD1 (6 bases). V shed 1 base and J shed 1 base, with 8 bases lying between them. This CDR3 comprises 16 residues. The germline gives CDR1 SNHLY, CDR2 FYNNEI. The CDR3 reads CASSEGGLSYNSPLHF. The CDR3 nucleotides are TGTGCCAGCAGTGAAGGGGGGCTGTCCTATAATTCACCCCTCCACTTT. Combining the CDR3 with reference TRBV2 and TRBJ1-6 gives the whole variable domain EPEVTQTPSHQVTQMGQEVILRCVPISNHLYFYWYRQILGQKVEFLVSFYNNEISEKSEIFDDQFSVERPDGSNFTLKIRSTKLEDSAMYFCASSEGGLSYNSPLHFGNGTRLTVT.

Notes on this clone: This CDR3 is also generated by other DNA sequences in the sample. This sequence joins TRBV9 and TRBJ2-3; no clear D. Trimming took 2 bases from V and 3 from J, leaving 10 bases between them. The CDR3 has 14 residues. Germline V gene sequence: CDR1 SGDLS, CDR2 YYNGEE. This CDR3 reads CASSVAAGTDTQYF. The DNA for the CDR3 is TGTGCCAGCAGCGTGGCGGCCGGTACAGATACGCAGTATTTT.

The chain has TRBV3-1 (or the pseudogene TRBV3-2) and TRBJ2-4; the D is unclear. V shed 0 bases and J shed 9 bases, with 12 bases lying between them. CDR3 length equals 14 residues. Per the germline V gene, CDR1 is LGHDT and CDR2 is YNNKEL (reference sequence). The CDR3 loop is CASSQEPLGIIQYF. CDR3 bases: TGTGCCAGCAGCCAAGAGCCCCTAGGCATCATTCAGTACTTC.

The gene calls are TRBV28 and TRBJ2-2, with TRBD1 matching over 8 bases. CDR1 is MDHEN and CDR2 is SYDVKM in the germline V gene. The CDR3 is made up of 15 amino acids. The V and J ends lost 2 bases and 6 bases, in that order; junction bases with no gene match: 5. The CDR3 DNA follows: TGTGCCAGCAGTTTACACCAGACAGGGGCCGGGGAGCTGTTTTTT. Translated: CASSLHQTGAGELFF.

This chain connects TRBV7-9 to TRBJ2-7; 8 nucleotides agree with TRBD1. Germline CDR1 and CDR2: SEHNR and FQNEAQ (reference sequence). V dropped 6 bases and J dropped 3; count of bases not matched to a gene: 10. CDR3 length: 15 residues. CDR3 nucleotide sequence: TGTGCCAGCAGTCCAGGACAGGGCCCTTACTACGAGCAGTACTTC. Translating it yields CASSPGQGPYYEQYF.

The chain joins TRBV10-3 to TRBJ1-1, with TRBD1 matching over 7 bases. CDR1 ENHRY and CDR2 SYGVKD come from the germline V gene. With 3 bases clipped from V and 6 bases from J, the junction kept 10 bases outside the gene matches. CDR3 length: 15 residues. CDR3 in DNA: TGTGCCATCAGTGATCCGGGACAGCCGAAGTCTGAAGCTTTCTTT. Encoded protein: CAISDPGQPKSEAFF.

The genes are TRBV30 and TRBJ2-7, with D maybe TRBD2 (6 bases). The CDR3 extends over 13 amino acids. From germline, CDR1 is GTSNPN and CDR2 SVGIG (reference sequence). Trimming left V 7 bases short and J 0 bases short, with 13 bases between. CDR3 nucleotide sequence: TGTGCCTTCTCGGGAGACCCCTCCTACGAGCAGTACTTC. This translates into CAFSGDPSYEQYF.

The V call is TRBV5-1, the J call TRBJ2-5, with TRBD1 matching 8 bases. V shed 4 bases, J shed 3 bases, and the junction held 8 bases outside the gene matches. This CDR3 has 15 amino acids. Germline CDR1 is SGHRS and CDR2 is YFSETQ. The CDR3 bases are TGCGCCAGCAGCCGAAATTTGGACAGGGAAGAGACCCAGTACTTC. The encoded protein is CASSRNLDREETQYF.

The chain combines TRBV24-1 with TRBJ2-3, with TRBD2 as a possible D gene (5 bases). The CDR3 covers 16 residues. V was pared by 3 bases and J by 0 bases, with 12 bases between. Germline lookup yields CDR1 KGHDR and CDR2 SFDVKD. Here the CDR3 reads CATSDPSGGSTDTQYF. DNA of the CDR3: TGTGCCACCAGTGATCCCTCTGGCGGGAGCACAGATACGCAGTATTTT.

This clone was detected a few times. This chain uses TRBV19 with TRBJ1-5; 9 bases agree with TRBD1. The V gene end was trimmed by 5 bases and the J gene end by 5 bases; junction bases not matched to a gene: 7. The germline V gene encodes CDR1 LNHDA and CDR2 SQIVND (reference sequence). CDR3 length: 15 amino acids. The CDR3 DNA reads as TGTGCCAGTAGTCCCCAGGGGACAGGGCATCAGCCCCAGCATTTT. The encoded protein is CASSPQGTGHQPQHF.

This chain joins TRBV30 and TRBJ2-5, with TRBD2 matching 14 bases. Trimming at V came to 2 bases and at J to 2 bases, leaving 10 bases not matched to a gene. Germline values: CDR1 GTSNPN, CDR2 SVGIG (reference sequence). This CDR3 is 18 amino acids long. The CDR3 DNA reads as TGTGCCTGGAGTCCAACCGGACTAGCGGGGGGACCACAAGAGACCCAGTACTTC. It encodes CAWSPTGLAGGPQETQYF.

V and J are TRBV28 and TRBJ1-2, with TRBD1 matching over 7 bases. The germline gives CDR1 MDHEN, CDR2 SYDVKM. Trimming cost V 6 bases and J 5 bases; bases outside gene matches: 21. The CDR3 is 18 residues long. DNA of the CDR3: TGTGCCAGCAGCCACCCCCGACAGGGTCAGAGGTTCGGGTATGGCTACACCTTC. This encodes CASSHPRQGQRFGYGYTF.

The V gene is TRBV28, the J gene TRBJ1-5, with TRBD1 as a possible D gene (5 bases). This CDR3 has 12 amino acids. Germline CDR1 is MDHEN and CDR2 is SYDVKM. Trimming shortened V by 7 bases and J by 9 bases, and 13 bases separated the two germline ends. DNA for the CDR3: TGTGCCAGCACCGCCCCTAGGGGGCCCCAGCATTTT. Its translation is CASTAPRGPQHF.

This chain links TRBV27 with TRBJ1-1; 10 bases agree with TRBD1. In germline, CDR1 is MNHEY, CDR2 SMNVEV (reference sequence). The V gene end was trimmed by 5 bases and the J gene end by 1 base; junction bases not matched to a gene: 4. The CDR3 extends over 15 amino acids. CDR3 sequence reads: CASSPWDRGNTEAFF. The CDR3 nucleotides are TGTGCCAGCAGTCCCTGGGACAGGGGGAACACTGAAGCTTTCTTT.

The chain combines TRBV7-9 with TRBJ2-5; D is uncertain. V lost 1 base and J lost 7, with 10 bases in between. Per germline, CDR1 SEHNR and CDR2 FQNEAQ (reference sequence). There are 13 residues in the CDR3. The DNA for the CDR3 is TGTGCCAGCAGCTTAGAGAGGTCCCGGACCCAGTACTTC. This translates into CASSLERSRTQYF.

As to this clone: A much larger clonotype is one base distant, so this may be a read error. V and J are TRBV4-1 and TRBJ1-5; 7 bases align to TRBD1. V trimming: 8 bases; J trimming: 0 bases; junction bases outside the gene matches: 16. Germline V gene sequence: CDR1 MGHRA, CDR2 YSYEKL. There are 18 residues in the CDR3. DNA of the CDR3: TGCGCCAGCGGCCTAGACCTGGACAGGATTTATAGCAATCAGCCCCAGCATTTT. It translates to CASGLDLDRIYSNQPQHF.

The J gene is TRBJ2-1, the V gene TRBV5-5; no firm D call. Between the trimmed V and J ends, which lost 4 bases and 2 bases, there was a span of 16 bases. Per the germline V gene, CDR1 is SGHKS and CDR2 is YYEKEE (reference sequence). This CDR3 spans 16 amino acids. The CDR3 loop is CASSLTMRPTYNEQFF. The CDR3 DNA reads as TGTGCCAGCAGCCTCACTATGCGGCCTACCTACAATGAGCAGTTCTTC.

This sequence joins TRBV6-5 and TRBJ2-3, with D perhaps matching TRBD2 (6 bases). This CDR3 is 15 amino acids long. V lost 1 base and J lost 7, with 15 bases in between. Per germline, CDR1 MNHEY and CDR2 SVGAGI. Written as DNA, the CDR3 is TGTGCCAGCAGTTACTATGGGCTAGCGAGTAATACGCAGTATTTT. Translated, it gives CASSYYGLASNTQYF.

The J gene is TRBJ1-3, the V gene TRBV7-2; D call uncertain. The CDR3 contains 12 residues. Germline V gives CDR1 SGHTA, CDR2 FQGNSA. Trimming took 3 bases from V and 8 from J, leaving 8 bases between them. CDR3 in amino acids: CASSFGSDTIYF. The DNA for the CDR3 is TGTGCCAGCAGCTTCGGGTCAGACACCATATATTTT.

The chain has TRBV2 and TRBJ1-4; 9 nucleotides line up with TRBD1. This CDR3 contains 14 residues. V lost 6 bases, J lost 5 bases, and 4 bases stayed unmatched. The germline V gene has CDR1 SNHLY and CDR2 FYNNEI. The CDR3 loop reads CASSRQGGNEKLFF. CDR3 in DNA: TGTGCCAGCAGCCGACAGGGGGGGAATGAAAAACTGTTTTTT.

The DNA of the CDR3 is TGTGCCAGCAGTCCCACAGGGAACACTGAAGCTTTCTTT. This sequence encodes CASSPTGNTEAFF. The chain combines TRBV28 with TRBJ1-1; maybe TRBD1 (5 bases). The CDR3 sequence is 13 residues long. Trimming pared 5 bases from V and 1 base from J, leaving 8 bases between. In germline, CDR1 is MDHEN, CDR2 SYDVKM. The full variable domain, with the rest looked up from reference TRBV28 and TRBJ1-1, is DVKVTQSSRYLVKRTGEKVFLECVQDMDHENMFWYRQDPGLGLRLIYFSYDVKMKEKGDIPEGYSVSREKKERFSLILESASTNQTSMYLCASSPTGNTEAFFGQGTRLTVV.

The chain has TRBV7-8 and TRBJ1-1, with D possibly TRBD1 on 6 matching bases. V dropped 8 bases and J dropped 5 bases, with 21 bases sitting between them. CDR1 and CDR2 from the germline V gene are SGHVS and FQNEAQ. This CDR3 is 15 amino acids long. The CDR3 here is CASRLRGGLETEAFF. As DNA, the CDR3 is TGTGCCAGCCGACTTAGGGGGGGACTGGAGACTGAAGCTTTCTTT.

The chain combines TRBV27 with TRBJ2-3; weak D call: TRBD2 (5 bases). V was trimmed by 4 bases and J by 2 bases, leaving 16 bases between them. This CDR3 is 16 amino acids long. Germline loops: CDR1 MNHEY, CDR2 SMNVEV (reference sequence). CDR3 sequence: CASSSPSVALTDTQYF. For the CDR3, the DNA is TGTGCCAGCAGTTCTCCTTCCGTAGCGCTCACAGATACGCAGTATTTT.

This chain links TRBV19 with TRBJ2-1; TRBD2 matches at 9 bases. CDR1 LNHDA and CDR2 SQIVND come from the germline V gene (reference sequence). The CDR3 covers 14 residues. V was clipped by 6 bases and J by 6 bases; unmatched bases: 6. The CDR3 bases are TGTGCCAGTAGATCGGGACTAGCCAGCAATGAGCAGTTCTTC. This gives the protein CASRSGLASNEQFF.

The table lists this clone with a count of one. The chain employs TRBV11-2 and TRBJ2-2, with no clear D. The CDR3 has 15 amino acids. Deletions cut 2 bases from V and 3 bases from J, with 10 bases between. Germline CDR1 reads SGHAT; CDR2 reads FQNNGV. The CDR3 sequence: CASSLTPAYTGELFF. Here the CDR3 DNA reads TGTGCCAGCAGCTTAACACCCGCTTACACCGGGGAGCTGTTTTTT.

This clone is judged medium-sized. The V call is TRBV9, the J call TRBJ2-2, with D tentatively TRBD2 (6 bases). The ends were cut back, 4 bases at V and 3 bases at J, with 10 bases in the middle. The CDR3 contains 14 residues. CDR1 and CDR2 (germline): SGDLS, YYNGEE. CDR3 loop: CASSHGGDTGELFF. CDR3 DNA: TGTGCCAGCAGCCACGGGGGAGACACCGGGGAGCTGTTTTTT.

The chain couples TRBV28 to TRBJ2-7; 8 nucleotides match TRBD1. Unmatched junction bases numbered 7, after V lost 2 bases and J lost 1 base. CDR3 length: 16 residues. Per germline, CDR1 MDHEN and CDR2 SYDVKM. CDR3 amino acids: CASSLPRTGNSYEQYF. CDR3 DNA sequence: TGTGCCAGCAGTTTACCCCGGACAGGGAATTCCTACGAGCAGTACTTC.

The genes are TRBV2 and TRBJ1-2; no firm D call. In germline, CDR1 is SNHLY, CDR2 FYNNEI. V dropped 5 bases and J dropped 5 bases, with 6 bases sitting between them. This CDR3 has 11 residues. CDR3 amino acids: CASSPLYGYTF. The CDR3 bases are TGTGCCAGCAGTCCTCTTTATGGCTACACCTTC. The entire variable domain, with the rest obtained from reference TRBV2 and TRBJ1-2, is as follows: EPEVTQTPSHQVTQMGQEVILRCVPISNHLYFYWYRQILGQKVEFLVSFYNNEISEKSEIFDDQFSVERPDGSNFTLKIRSTKLEDSAMYFCASSPLYGYTFGSGTRLTVV.

This clone is a singleton in its sample. This chain uses TRBV2 with TRBJ2-7, with D possibly TRBD2 on 6 matching bases. The V end lost 4 bases, the J end lost 5 bases, and 21 bases lay between the germline ends. CDR3 length: 16 residues. Germline CDR1 reads SNHLY; CDR2 reads FYNNEI. CDR3 protein: CASSGAGSKVFHEQYF. For the CDR3, the DNA is TGTGCCAGCAGTGGGGCCGGGAGTAAAGTTTTCCACGAGCAGTACTTC.